This T cell receptor (beta chain) comes out of a study of blood T cell repertoires in COVID-19. Study overall: Samples came from the United States, Italy and Spain, spanning acute and convalescent COVID-19. From T cells, B-cell-depleted T cells, or PBMCs came the material, which was cDNA or gDNA.

In the authors' methods: Estimates of nucleated cell counts were drawn from the amplification of reference gene primers. Produced via immunoSEQ multiplex PCR; TCRdb's table is partial and in-frame only. Clonal size and the V and J genes are those of that table, whereas D and trimming came from the DNA. The table has 250,000 to 400,000 clones, approximately 90% seen once; the top ten hold approximately 1.6%. Recruited during active infection, patients (from Seattle) were subsequently followed longitudinally. In this sample, this clone turned up many times. Germline V lookup: CDR1 GTSNPN, CDR2 SVGIG (reference sequence). The CDR3 is made up of 12 amino acids. Trimming stripped 5 bases from V and 1 base from J, with 9 bases between.

This receptor was obtained from a woman in her thirties with COVID-19, enrolled during active disease. The chain has TRBV30 and TRBJ2-7, with D perhaps matching TRBD1 (5 bases). Input material: peripheral blood. The CDR3 here is CAWSQESYEQYF. Written as DNA, the CDR3 is TGTGCCTGGTCACAGGAATCCTACGAGCAGTACTTC.